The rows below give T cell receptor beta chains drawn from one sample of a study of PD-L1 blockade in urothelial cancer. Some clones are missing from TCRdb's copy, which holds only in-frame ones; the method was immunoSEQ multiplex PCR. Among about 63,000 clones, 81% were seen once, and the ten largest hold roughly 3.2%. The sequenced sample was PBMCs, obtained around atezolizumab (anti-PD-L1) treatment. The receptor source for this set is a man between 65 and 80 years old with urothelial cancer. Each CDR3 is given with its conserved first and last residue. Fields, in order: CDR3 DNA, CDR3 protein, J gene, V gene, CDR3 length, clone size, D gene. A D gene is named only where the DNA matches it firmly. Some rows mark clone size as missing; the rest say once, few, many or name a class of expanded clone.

TGTGCCAGCAGTCCCCTAGTCGGGTCCTACGAGCAGTACTTC	CASSPLVGSYEQYF	TRBJ2-7	TRBV2	14	NA	NA
TGCGCCAGCAGCTTGGCGGCGGGACTTCAAGAGACCCAGTACTTC	CASSLAAGLQETQYF	TRBJ2-5	TRBV5-1	15	NA	NA
TGTGCCAGCAGCTTGGAGGGGCTAAGCTCCTACGAGCAGTACTTC	CASSLEGLSSYEQYF	TRBJ2-7	TRBV5-5	15	once	NA
TGTGCCACTAGGCCCCGGACAGGGGTTGTTCAGCCCCAGCATTTT	CATRPRTGVVQPQHF	TRBJ1-5	TRBV19	15	once	TRBD1
TGTGCCAGTAGTATAGCGGCCGGGGAGCTGTTTTTT	CASSIAAGELFF	TRBJ2-2	TRBV19	12	NA	NA
TGTGCCAGCAGCTGGACAGGGCTGGGCACCGGGGAGCTGTTTTTT	CASSWTGLGTGELFF	TRBJ2-2	TRBV11-2	15	NA	TRBD1
TGTGCCAGCAGCTTCCAGGGGGCGAATTGGGATGAGCAGTTCTTC	CASSFQGANWDEQFF	TRBJ2-1	TRBV11-2	15	NA	TRBD1
TGCGCCAGCAGCCCGGGTTCCACTCGCGCCTACGAGCAGTACTTC	CASSPGSTRAYEQYF	TRBJ2-7	TRBV5-1	15	NA	NA
TGTGCCACCACCGGGACACCTCGTACCTACGAGCAGTACTTC	CATTGTPRTYEQYF	TRBJ2-7	TRBV6-1	14	NA	NA
TGCAGCGTTGAGGGGCGGACCGGGGAGCTGTTTTTT	CSVEGRTGELFF	TRBJ2-2	TRBV29-1	12	NA	NA
TGCAGCGTTGACGAGCTCAACTATGGCTACACCTTC	CSVDELNYGYTF	TRBJ1-2	TRBV29-1	12	NA	NA
TGCAGCGTTGAAGAAGGACAGACCGAGCAGTACTTC	CSVEEGQTEQYF	TRBJ2-7	TRBV29-1	12	NA	NA
TGCGCCAGCAGCGCTAGCGGTAACTCCTACGAGCAGTACTTC	CASSASGNSYEQYF	TRBJ2-7	TRBV10-1	14	few	TRBD2
TGTGCCAGCAGCTTGGACAGGGCACGTTCACCCCTCCACTTT	CASSLDRARSPLHF	TRBJ1-6	TRBV5-4	14	NA	NA
TGTGCCAGCAGTTGGCCGGGACTCCAAGAGACCCAGTACTTC	CASSWPGLQETQYF	TRBJ2-5	TRBV6-6	14	NA	NA
TGTGCCATCAGGGGACTCGACAATGAGCAGTTCTTC	CAIRGLDNEQFF	TRBJ2-1	TRBV10-3	12	NA	NA
TGTGCCAGCAGTCCGGGACAGACCACTGAAGCTTTCTTT	CASSPGQTTEAFF	TRBJ1-1	TRBV6-1	13	NA	TRBD1
TGCGCCAGCAGCCAAGACTTTCCACCACAGGCTGGCTACACCTTC	CASSQDFPPQAGYTF	TRBJ1-2	TRBV4-1	15	NA	NA
TGTGCCAGTAGTGTGAACGCCGGGAGCCGCTACGAGCAGTACTTC	CASSVNAGSRYEQYF	TRBJ2-7	TRBV19	15	NA	NA
TGCGCCAGCAGTGAATCAGGGACTGGAAACACCATATATTTT	CASSESGTGNTIYF	TRBJ1-3	TRBV10-1	14	NA	NA